This TCR beta chain was documented in a study of PD-1 blockade in classical Hodgkin lymphoma. Points from the study as a whole: It was CD4+ TCR diversity, not CD8+, that rose significantly by C4D1.

As regards this clone: Its antigen is unknown.

The data were produced by immunoSEQ multiplex PCR, yet TCRdb's version contains in-frame clones alone and is incomplete. The top ten clones hold less than 5% of a sample with about 14,000 clones, over 80% of them seen once. The CDR3 is 15 amino acids. The germline V gene encodes CDR1 SGDLS and CDR2 YYNGEE. The V segment lost 4 bases and the J segment 4 bases; nucleotides outside the gene matches: 8. Following autologous stem cell transplantation, relapse occurred in every patient, and exposure to brentuximab vedotin varied. J is TRBJ2-5 and V is TRBV9; 9 bases are a match to TRBD1. This specimen was peripheral blood mononuclear cells (PBMCs), taken at baseline. The TCR sequence derives from a human donor with classical Hodgkin lymphoma. The CDR3 coding sequence is TGTGCCAGCAGCCCTTTACAGGGGGCTCGAGAGACCCAGTACTTC. Translated, it gives CASSPLQGARETQYF.